Below are 24 T cell receptor beta chains sequenced from a single sample in a study of cytomegalovirus exposure and HLA in healthy donors. PCR amplification relied on 60 Vbeta primers (plus 13 Jbeta primers). Profiled with immunoSEQ multiplex PCR; TCRdb holds only in-frame clones, not every one. This sample's table reports over 80,000 clones. The sequencing input was PBMCs. The receptors here all came from a girl aged 10-17 years in good health and CMV-seropositive.

The V call is TRBV28, the J call TRBJ1-6, with D possibly being TRBD1 (5 bases). The CDR3 loop spans 14 amino acids. CDR1 MDHEN and CDR2 SYDVKM come from the germline V gene. The V end lost 2 bases, the J end lost 7 bases, and 9 bases lay between the germline ends. The CDR3, as DNA: TGTGCCAGCAGTTTAGGGGCACGGAATTCACCCCTCCACTTT. Amino acids: CASSLGARNSPLHF.

The V and J genes are TRBV4-3 and TRBJ2-2; tentative D call: TRBD2 (6 bases). Germline V gene lookup returns CDR1 LGHNA and CDR2 YSLEER. The CDR3 sequence is 18 residues long. V shed 0 bases and J shed 1 base, with 15 bases lying between them. Here the CDR3 reads CASSQDLWGGGNTGELFF. The DNA of the CDR3 is TGCGCCAGCAGCCAAGACCTTTGGGGAGGTGGGAACACCGGGGAGCTGTTTTTT.

The chain carries TRBV19 and TRBJ2-3; D is uncertain. CDR1 and CDR2 (germline): LNHDA, SQIVND (reference sequence). CDR3 length: 15 residues. V lost 3 bases, J lost 4 bases, and 14 bases lay in between. The CDR3 reads CASSISNSFPDTQYF. The CDR3 coding sequence is TGTGCCAGTAGTATTTCTAATAGTTTCCCAGATACGCAGTATTTT.

V is TRBV19 and J is TRBJ2-5; 7 nucleotides line up with TRBD1. Germline values: CDR1 LNHDA, CDR2 SQIVND (reference sequence). The CDR3 has 14 residues. Trimming at V came to 4 bases and at J to 2 bases, leaving 4 bases not matched to a gene. The chain's CDR3 is CASSTGGVQETQYF. CDR3 DNA: TGTGCCAGTAGTACAGGGGGAGTTCAAGAGACCCAGTACTTC.

The CDR3 region has the DNA TGTGCCAGCAGCTTAGTAGTTAATAATGAAAAACTGTTTTTT. It codes for CASSLVVNNEKLFF. This chain connects TRBV7-2 to TRBJ1-4; no clear D gene. V lost 1 base and J 4 bases, leaving 7 bases between the germline ends. CDR3 length: 14 amino acids. Germline V gene sequence: CDR1 SGHTA, CDR2 FQGNSA.

V gene TRBV19 combines with J gene TRBJ1-5; 9 bases fit TRBD1. Trimming at V came to 4 bases and at J to 5 bases, leaving 6 bases not matched to a gene. This CDR3 comprises 15 residues. The V gene's germline CDR1 is LNHDA and CDR2 SQIVND (reference sequence). This chain's CDR3 is CASSTGTGWYQPQHF. DNA for the CDR3: TGTGCCAGTAGTACCGGGACAGGGTGGTATCAGCCCCAGCATTTT.

The chain recombines TRBV5-1 with TRBJ2-1; 7 nucleotides align to TRBD1. This CDR3 has 16 residues. V lost 1 base to trimming and J lost 4 bases; unmatched junction nucleotides: 8. Germline V gene sequence: CDR1 SGHRS, CDR2 YFSETQ. CDR3 protein: CASSLSIGTDYNEQFF. In DNA form, the CDR3 reads TGCGCCAGCAGCTTGTCAATCGGGACAGATTACAATGAGCAGTTCTTC.

The V and J genes are TRBV25-1 and TRBJ2-1, with TRBD1 matching over 9 bases. Looked up from germline, CDR1 is MGHDK and CDR2 is SYGVNS. V trimming: 2 bases; J trimming: 8 bases; junction bases outside the gene matches: 10. This CDR3 comprises 16 residues. The CDR3 sequence is CASSEGGTGFRDEQFF. Here the CDR3 DNA reads TGTGCCAGCAGTGAAGGAGGGACAGGGTTTAGGGATGAGCAGTTCTTC.

The chain joins TRBV29-1 to TRBJ1-5; TRBD1 agrees at 8 bases. CDR1 and CDR2 (germline): SQVTM, ANQGSEA. CDR3 length: 13 residues. Germline trimming cut 3 bases from V and 4 bases from J; bases unmatched to any gene: 2. In DNA form, the CDR3 reads TGCAGCGTTGAGACAGGGGAGAATCAGCCCCAGCATTTT. Residues: CSVETGENQPQHF. Based on the CDR3 plus reference TRBV29-1 and TRBJ1-5, the full variable domain is SAVISQKPSRDICQRGTSLTIQCQVDSQVTMMFWYRQQPGQSLTLIATANQGSEATYESGFVIDKFPISRPNLTFSTLTVSNMSPEDSSIYLCSVETGENQPQHFGDGTRLSIL.

V gene TRBV30 combines with J gene TRBJ2-1; 12 nucleotides agree with TRBD2. This CDR3 comprises 17 residues. Germline CDR1 is GTSNPN and CDR2 is SVGIG (reference sequence). V dropped 2 bases and J dropped 2; count of bases not matched to a gene: 7. Written as DNA, the CDR3 is TGTGCCTGGAGTATTCTAGCGGGGGGGCTGGCCTACAATGAGCAGTTCTTC. Translated, it gives CAWSILAGGLAYNEQFF.

This rearrangement joins TRBV19 to TRBJ1-2; unclear D gene. The CDR3 runs 14 residues. Germline assignment: CDR1 LNHDA and CDR2 SQIVND (reference sequence). Trimming stripped 5 bases from V and 8 bases from J, with 18 bases between. This chain's CDR3 is CASSAQVMASGYTF. CDR3 in DNA: TGTGCCAGTAGTGCGCAGGTTATGGCGAGCGGCTACACCTTC.

The chain carries TRBV9 and TRBJ1-6; 9 bases line up with TRBD1. Germline CDR1 is SGDLS and CDR2 is YYNGEE. CDR3 length: 14 amino acids. V shed 2 bases and J 6 bases; nucleotides not matched to a gene: 0. The CDR3 DNA reads TGTGCCAGCAGCGTGGACAGGGGTAATTCACCCCTCCACTTT. Protein: CASSVDRGNSPLHF.

This sequence joins TRBV4-1 and TRBJ2-7; no reliable D call. This CDR3 has 12 residues. V was pared by 8 bases and J by 3 bases, with 11 bases between. Germline CDR1 is MGHRA and CDR2 is YSYEKL. The CDR3 sequence: CASQANGYEQYF. CDR3 sequence (DNA): TGCGCCAGCCAAGCCAACGGCTACGAGCAGTACTTC.

V is TRBV7-2 and J is TRBJ1-2; TRBD1 is a possible D gene (5 bases). The germline V gene encodes CDR1 SGHTA and CDR2 FQGNSA. Trimming removed 3 bases from V and 9 bases from J, with 17 bases in between. CDR3 length: 14 amino acids. The CDR3 DNA follows: TGTGCCAGCAGCTTGTTGACAGCGACCGGTAGCTACACCTTC. Amino acids: CASSLLTATGSYTF.

This sequence joins TRBV6-5 and TRBJ2-3; 10 bases are shared with TRBD1. The CDR3 contains 15 residues. Germline trimming cut 6 bases from V and 3 bases from J; bases unmatched to any gene: 6. Looked up from germline, CDR1 is MNHEY and CDR2 is SVGAGI. The CDR3, as DNA: TGTGCCAGCAGACACCGGGACAGGGGAACAGATACGCAGTATTTT. Its translation: CASRHRDRGTDTQYF.

DNA of the CDR3: TGTGCCTGGAGTGTACAGGGTGCTCAGCCCCAGCATTTT. Translating gives CAWSVQGAQPQHF. The gene calls are TRBV30 and TRBJ1-5; D might be TRBD1 (6 bases). CDR3 length: 13 residues. CDR1 and CDR2 (germline): GTSNPN, SVGIG (reference sequence). The V gene lost 0 bases and the J gene lost 6 bases, with 9 bases spanning the gap.

The chain is built from TRBV19 and TRBJ2-1; 7 positions agree with TRBD1. Germline lookup yields CDR1 LNHDA and CDR2 SQIVND (reference sequence). The CDR3 loop spans 15 amino acids. The trim removed 2 bases at V and 5 bases at J, leaving 6 bases unmatched. The CDR3 here is CASSIQGQLDNEQFF. In DNA, the CDR3 is TGTGCCAGTAGTATACAGGGACAGTTGGACAATGAGCAGTTCTTC.

V gene TRBV19 combines with J gene TRBJ1-4; 10 bases line up with TRBD1. Unmatched junction bases numbered 12, after V lost 6 bases and J lost 11 bases. The germline CDR1 and CDR2 sequences are LNHDA and SQIVND (reference sequence). The CDR3 covers 15 residues. CDR3 nucleotide sequence: TGTGCCAGTAGGGATAGAAGACAGGGGGCGAGGAAACTGTTTTTT. Translating gives CASRDRRQGARKLFF.

In regard to this clone: Within the sample, other DNA sequences also encode this same CDR3. J is TRBJ1-2 and V is TRBV6-5, with 9 bases lining up with TRBD1. Per the germline V gene, CDR1 is MNHEY and CDR2 is SVGAGI. J lost 8 bases, V lost 5 bases, and 9 bases had no gene match. The CDR3 contains 14 residues. The CDR3 reads CASSQQTGGRGYTF. CDR3 DNA sequence: TGTGCCAGCAGTCAACAAACAGGGGGCAGGGGCTACACCTTC.

This chain joins TRBV7-2 and TRBJ2-5; 10 nucleotides agree with TRBD2. With 5 bases clipped from V and 5 bases from J, the junction kept 2 bases outside the gene matches. There are 13 residues in the CDR3. Germline values: CDR1 SGHTA, CDR2 FQGNSA. CDR3 DNA sequence: TGTGCCAGCAGCCTGGGACTAGCGGAGACCCAGTACTTC. It encodes CASSLGLAETQYF.

V and J are TRBV4-1 and TRBJ1-1; D perhaps matches TRBD1 (6 bases). The germline CDR1 and CDR2 sequences are MGHRA and YSYEKL. Trimming stripped 5 bases from V and 1 base from J, with 17 bases between. The CDR3 runs to 16 residues. CDR3 sequence (DNA): TGCGCCAGCAGCTCCCTCCAGGGGATGTCGAACACTGAAGCTTTCTTT. It is translated as CASSSLQGMSNTEAFF.

The V call is TRBV7-3, the J call TRBJ2-3; 8 nucleotides align to TRBD2. The CDR3 covers 19 residues. V lost 3 bases and J lost 4; bases outside the gene matches: 18. Germline V gene sequence: CDR1 SGHTA, CDR2 FQGTGA. The DNA of the CDR3 is TGTGCCAGCAGCTTCGACCTACATGGACTAGCAAGAAGTTCAGATACGCAGTATTTT. This translates into CASSFDLHGLARSSDTQYF.

The chain links TRBV7-3 to TRBJ2-6, with D possibly TRBD2 on 5 matching bases. CDR1 is SGHTA and CDR2 is FQGTGA in the germline V gene. V shed 5 bases and J shed 0 bases, with 11 bases lying between them. The CDR3 is 16 amino acids. CDR3 nucleotides: TGTGCCAGCAGCCCTCAAGGGAGCTCTGGGGCCAACGTCCTGACTTTC. Its translation is CASSPQGSSGANVLTF.

V and J are TRBV25-1 and TRBJ2-5, with 10 bases aligning to TRBD2. This CDR3 comprises 17 residues. V gave up 2 bases and J gave up 2 bases; unmatched junction bases: 8. The germline gives CDR1 MGHDK, CDR2 SYGVNS. CDR3 DNA: TGTGCCAGCAGTGAAGCTTTTGTAGCGGGGGGACAAGAGACCCAGTACTTC. Translation: CASSEAFVAGGQETQYF. The full variable domain, completed using reference TRBV25-1 and TRBJ2-5, is EADIYQTPRYLVIGTGKKITLECSQTMGHDKMYWYQQDPGMELHLIHYSYGVNSTEKGDLSSESTVSRIRTEHFPLTLESARPSHTSQYLCASSEAFVAGGQETQYFGPGTRLLVL.